This T cell receptor (beta chain) was observed in a study of monozygotic twins with inflammatory bowel disease. Study results and caveats: Nothing supported a single strong signal or clonotype that was associated with IBD.

During cDNA synthesis, UMIs that each contained a 6-nucleotide sample barcode were added by means of template switching. Reanalyzing the 5' RACE reads, TCRdb keeps one entry per CDR3 protein, without DNA. The table lists 160,000 or so distinct CDR3 sequences. A remark on this clonotype: Its antigen is not known.

Germline loops: CDR1 SGHVS, CDR2 FQNEAQ. This CDR3 comprises 17 residues. Staff drew a roughly 2.5 ml blood sample from each donor. This sequence joins TRBV7-8 and TRBJ2-1; TCRdb's D call of TRBD2 is untestable without DNA. The sample taken for sequencing was blood. The source is a human donor with ulcerative colitis or Crohn's disease, or a healthy co-twin of an affected twin (not recorded which). Here the CDR3 reads CASSLAAPGLGYNEQFF.